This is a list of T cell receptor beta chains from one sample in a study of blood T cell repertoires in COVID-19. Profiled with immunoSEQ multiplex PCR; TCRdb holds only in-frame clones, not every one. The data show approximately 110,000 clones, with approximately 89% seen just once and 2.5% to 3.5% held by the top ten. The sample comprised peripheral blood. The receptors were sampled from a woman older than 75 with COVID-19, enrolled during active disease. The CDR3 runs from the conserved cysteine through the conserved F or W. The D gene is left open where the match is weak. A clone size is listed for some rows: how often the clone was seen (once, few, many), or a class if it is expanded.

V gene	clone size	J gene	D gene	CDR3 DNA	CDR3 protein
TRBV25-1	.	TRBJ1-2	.	TGTGCCAGCAGTGTTAGTACCGCCGGGGGCTACACCTTC	CASSVSTAGGYTF
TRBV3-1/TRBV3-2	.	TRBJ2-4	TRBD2	TGTGCCAGCAGCCAACGTCTAGCGGGAGGGATTTCTGCCAAAAACATTCAGTACTTC	CASSQRLAGGISAKNIQYF
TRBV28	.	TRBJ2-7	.	TGTGCCAGCAGTTTACCGCCAGGAGGCTCCTACGAGCAGTACTTC	CASSLPPGGSYEQYF
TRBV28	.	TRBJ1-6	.	TGTGCCAGCAGTGACAGAGGTTATAATTCACCCCTCCACTTT	CASSDRGYNSPLHF
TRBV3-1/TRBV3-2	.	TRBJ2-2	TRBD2	TGTGCCAGCAGCCAATCCGGGACTAGGATTGGGGAGCTGTTTTTT	CASSQSGTRIGELFF
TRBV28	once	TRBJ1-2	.	TGTGCCAGCAGTTCTATTGCAGGCACAAGTGGCTACACCTTC	CASSSIAGTSGYTF
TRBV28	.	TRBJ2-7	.	TGTGCCAGTCGGACAGAATTCTACGAGCAGTACTTC	CASRTEFYEQYF
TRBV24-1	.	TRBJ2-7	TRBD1	TGTGCCACCAGTGACCCGGACAGGCCTCGGGAGCAGTACTTC	CATSDPDRPREQYF
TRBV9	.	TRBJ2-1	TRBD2	TGTGCCAGCAGCGAGGGGACTAGCGGGATGCGTGAGCAGTTCTTC	CASSEGTSGMREQFF
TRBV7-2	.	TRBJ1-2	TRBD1	TGTGCCAGCAGCGCCTCAGGGGGCGCAGGCTATGGCTACACCTTC	CASSASGGAGYGYTF
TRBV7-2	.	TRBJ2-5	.	TGTGCCAGCAGCTTAGGCGCTAGGGGGGAGACCCAGTACTTC	CASSLGARGETQYF
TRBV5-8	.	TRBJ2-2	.	TGTGCCAGCTCAACAGGCCTGAGTGGTACCGGGGAGCTGTTTTTT	CASSTGLSGTGELFF
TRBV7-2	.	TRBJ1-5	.	TGTGCCAGCAGCCAGGACAGCTATCCTCAGCCCCAGCATTTT	CASSQDSYPQPQHF
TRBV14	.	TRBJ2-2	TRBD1	TGTGCCAGCAGCCCACCCACGACAGGGTACACCGGGGAGCTGTTTTTT	CASSPPTTGYTGELFF